One T cell receptor beta chain is described in this entry. Its matching antigen is unknown. CDR1 is KGHDR and CDR2 is SFDVKD in the germline V gene. This CDR3 has 15 residues. The V end lost 11 bases, the J end lost 7 bases, and 24 bases lay between the germline ends. This specimen belongs to a study of T cell responses to AZD1222 COVID-19 vaccine. Overall study findings and caveats: Donors, mostly white British, included more females; clonal diversity was possibly underestimated.

Only in-frame clones appear in the TCRdb table, and some are missing; sequencing was by immunoSEQ multiplex PCR. This sample has about 57,000 clones, with approximately 86% found just once. The clonotype originates from an adult in good health. The rearrangement joins TRBV24-1 to TRBJ2-3; tentatively, D is TRBD1 or TRBD2 (7 bases each). Sequencing was performed on peripheral blood, taken on day 0 of AZD1222 vaccination. CDR3 protein: CAIQSPWEGANTQYF. CDR3 in DNA: TGTGCCATACAGTCCCCCTGGGAGGGGGCTAATACGCAGTATTTT.